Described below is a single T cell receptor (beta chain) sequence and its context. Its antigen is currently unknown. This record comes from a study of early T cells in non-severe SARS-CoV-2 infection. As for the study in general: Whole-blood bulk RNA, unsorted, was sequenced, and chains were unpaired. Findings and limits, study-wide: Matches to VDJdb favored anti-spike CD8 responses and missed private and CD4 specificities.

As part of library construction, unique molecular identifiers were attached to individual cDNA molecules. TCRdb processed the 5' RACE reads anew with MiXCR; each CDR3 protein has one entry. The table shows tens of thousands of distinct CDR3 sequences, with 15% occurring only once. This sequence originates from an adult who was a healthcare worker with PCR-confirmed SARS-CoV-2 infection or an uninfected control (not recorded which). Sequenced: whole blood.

The CDR3 DNA reads TGTGCCAGCAGCTTAGATGGCGGGAGGGCCTATGAGCAGTTCTTC. This sequence encodes CASSLDGGRAYEQFF. The chain joins TRBV7-7 to TRBJ2-1; 9 bases are shared with TRBD2. This CDR3 comprises 15 residues. The junction had 6 bases not matched to a gene; V was cut back by 1 base and J by 8 bases. Germline V CDR1 and CDR2: SSHAT, FNYEAQ (reference sequence).